Described below is a single T cell receptor (beta chain) sequence and its context. This entry is derived from a study of blood T cell repertoires in COVID-19. Study-level background: COVID-19 samples collected from the United States, Italy and Spain covered acute and convalescent phases.

Germline lookup yields CDR1 SGHAT and CDR2 FQNNGV. Trimming took 1 base from V and 4 from J, leaving 10 bases between them. The CDR3 runs 14 residues. In the authors' workflow: Amplification from reference gene primers served as the basis for estimated nucleated cell counts. The repertoire was sequenced with immunoSEQ multiplex PCR; TCRdb's copy has only in-frame clones and lacks some. The D gene and trimming were derived from the DNA, and the V and J assignments and clone size from that table. The profile covers about 530,000 clones, with roughly nine tenths appearing a single time and 7.5% to 9.5% taken by the ten largest.

The V and J genes are TRBV11-2 and TRBJ2-5, with D perhaps matching TRBD1 (5 bases). The sequenced material came from peripheral blood. The TCR originated in a woman between 50 and 59 years old with COVID-19, enrolled during active disease. The CDR3 DNA follows: TGTGCCAGCAGCTTAGGACAGTTGGGAGAGACCCAGTACTTC. This gives the protein CASSLGQLGETQYF.